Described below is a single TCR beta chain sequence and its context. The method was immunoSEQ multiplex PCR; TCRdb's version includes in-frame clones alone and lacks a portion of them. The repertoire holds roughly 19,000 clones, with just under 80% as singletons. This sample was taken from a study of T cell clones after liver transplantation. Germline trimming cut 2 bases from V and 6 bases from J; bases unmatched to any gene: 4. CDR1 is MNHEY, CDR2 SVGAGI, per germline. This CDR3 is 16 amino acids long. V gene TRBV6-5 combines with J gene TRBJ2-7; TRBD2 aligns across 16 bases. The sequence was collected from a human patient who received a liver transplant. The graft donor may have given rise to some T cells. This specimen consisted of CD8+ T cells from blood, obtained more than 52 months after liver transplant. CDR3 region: CASSYGTSGGAFEQYF. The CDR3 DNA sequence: TGTGCCAGCAGTTACGGGACTAGCGGGGGGGCGTTCGAGCAGTACTTC.